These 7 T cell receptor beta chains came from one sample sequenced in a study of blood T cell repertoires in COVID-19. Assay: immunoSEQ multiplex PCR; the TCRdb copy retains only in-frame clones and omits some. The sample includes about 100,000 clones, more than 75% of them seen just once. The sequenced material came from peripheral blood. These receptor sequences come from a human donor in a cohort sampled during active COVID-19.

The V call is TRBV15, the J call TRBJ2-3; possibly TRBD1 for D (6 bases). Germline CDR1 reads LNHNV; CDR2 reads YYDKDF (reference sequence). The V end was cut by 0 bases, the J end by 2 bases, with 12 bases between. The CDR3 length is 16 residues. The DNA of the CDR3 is TGTGCCACCAGCAGAGAAAGGGGGAAGGCCACAGATACGCAGTATTTT. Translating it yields CATSRERGKATDTQYF.

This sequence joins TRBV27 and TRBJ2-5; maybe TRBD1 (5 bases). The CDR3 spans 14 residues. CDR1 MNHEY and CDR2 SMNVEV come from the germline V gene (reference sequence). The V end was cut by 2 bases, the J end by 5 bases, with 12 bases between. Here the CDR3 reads CASSLRGRAETQYF. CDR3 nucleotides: TGTGCCAGCAGTTTACGAGGCAGGGCTGAGACCCAGTACTTC.

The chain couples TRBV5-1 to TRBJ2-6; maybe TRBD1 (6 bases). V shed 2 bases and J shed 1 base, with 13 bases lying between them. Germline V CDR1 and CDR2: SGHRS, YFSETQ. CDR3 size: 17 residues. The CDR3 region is CASSFTGSESGANVLTF. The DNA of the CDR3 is TGCGCCAGCAGCTTCACAGGGAGTGAATCTGGGGCCAACGTCCTGACTTTC.

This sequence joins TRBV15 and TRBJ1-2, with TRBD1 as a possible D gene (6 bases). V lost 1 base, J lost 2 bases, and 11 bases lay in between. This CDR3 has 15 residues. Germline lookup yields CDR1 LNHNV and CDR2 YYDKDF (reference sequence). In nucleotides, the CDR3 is TGTGCCACCAGCAGAGCCGGACAGCTGAACTATGGCTACACCTTC. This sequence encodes CATSRAGQLNYGYTF.

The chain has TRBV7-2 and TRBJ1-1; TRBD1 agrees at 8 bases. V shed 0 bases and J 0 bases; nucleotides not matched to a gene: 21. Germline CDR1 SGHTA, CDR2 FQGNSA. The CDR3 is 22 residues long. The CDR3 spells CASSLAMGQAQPKPSLNTEAFF. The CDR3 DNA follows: TGTGCCAGCAGCTTAGCTATGGGACAGGCTCAACCCAAACCTTCCTTGAACACTGAAGCTTTCTTT. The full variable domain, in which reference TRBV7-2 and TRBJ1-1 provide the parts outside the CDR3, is GAGVSQSPSNKVTEKGKDVELRCDPISGHTALYWYRQSLGQGLEFLIYFQGNSAPDKSGLPSDRFSAERTGGSVSTLTIQRTQQEDSAVYLCASSLAMGQAQPKPSLNTEAFFGQGTRLTVV.

CDR3 sequence (DNA): TGTGCCAGCAGCTTAGCGGGGGGGCACTACAATGAGCAGTTCTTC. Translated: CASSLAGGHYNEQFF. The genes are TRBV7-2 and TRBJ2-1; D perhaps matches TRBD2 (7 bases). Trimming removed 0 bases from V and 3 bases from J, with 9 bases in between. CDR1 and CDR2 from the germline V gene are SGHTA and FQGNSA. The CDR3 is made up of 15 amino acids.

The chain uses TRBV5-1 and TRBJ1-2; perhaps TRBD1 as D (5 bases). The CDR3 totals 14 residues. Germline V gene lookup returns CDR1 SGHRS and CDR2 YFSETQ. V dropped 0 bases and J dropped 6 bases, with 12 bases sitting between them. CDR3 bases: TGCGCCAGCAGCTTGGCCGCAGGGCCTGATGGCTACACCTTC. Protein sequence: CASSLAAGPDGYTF.